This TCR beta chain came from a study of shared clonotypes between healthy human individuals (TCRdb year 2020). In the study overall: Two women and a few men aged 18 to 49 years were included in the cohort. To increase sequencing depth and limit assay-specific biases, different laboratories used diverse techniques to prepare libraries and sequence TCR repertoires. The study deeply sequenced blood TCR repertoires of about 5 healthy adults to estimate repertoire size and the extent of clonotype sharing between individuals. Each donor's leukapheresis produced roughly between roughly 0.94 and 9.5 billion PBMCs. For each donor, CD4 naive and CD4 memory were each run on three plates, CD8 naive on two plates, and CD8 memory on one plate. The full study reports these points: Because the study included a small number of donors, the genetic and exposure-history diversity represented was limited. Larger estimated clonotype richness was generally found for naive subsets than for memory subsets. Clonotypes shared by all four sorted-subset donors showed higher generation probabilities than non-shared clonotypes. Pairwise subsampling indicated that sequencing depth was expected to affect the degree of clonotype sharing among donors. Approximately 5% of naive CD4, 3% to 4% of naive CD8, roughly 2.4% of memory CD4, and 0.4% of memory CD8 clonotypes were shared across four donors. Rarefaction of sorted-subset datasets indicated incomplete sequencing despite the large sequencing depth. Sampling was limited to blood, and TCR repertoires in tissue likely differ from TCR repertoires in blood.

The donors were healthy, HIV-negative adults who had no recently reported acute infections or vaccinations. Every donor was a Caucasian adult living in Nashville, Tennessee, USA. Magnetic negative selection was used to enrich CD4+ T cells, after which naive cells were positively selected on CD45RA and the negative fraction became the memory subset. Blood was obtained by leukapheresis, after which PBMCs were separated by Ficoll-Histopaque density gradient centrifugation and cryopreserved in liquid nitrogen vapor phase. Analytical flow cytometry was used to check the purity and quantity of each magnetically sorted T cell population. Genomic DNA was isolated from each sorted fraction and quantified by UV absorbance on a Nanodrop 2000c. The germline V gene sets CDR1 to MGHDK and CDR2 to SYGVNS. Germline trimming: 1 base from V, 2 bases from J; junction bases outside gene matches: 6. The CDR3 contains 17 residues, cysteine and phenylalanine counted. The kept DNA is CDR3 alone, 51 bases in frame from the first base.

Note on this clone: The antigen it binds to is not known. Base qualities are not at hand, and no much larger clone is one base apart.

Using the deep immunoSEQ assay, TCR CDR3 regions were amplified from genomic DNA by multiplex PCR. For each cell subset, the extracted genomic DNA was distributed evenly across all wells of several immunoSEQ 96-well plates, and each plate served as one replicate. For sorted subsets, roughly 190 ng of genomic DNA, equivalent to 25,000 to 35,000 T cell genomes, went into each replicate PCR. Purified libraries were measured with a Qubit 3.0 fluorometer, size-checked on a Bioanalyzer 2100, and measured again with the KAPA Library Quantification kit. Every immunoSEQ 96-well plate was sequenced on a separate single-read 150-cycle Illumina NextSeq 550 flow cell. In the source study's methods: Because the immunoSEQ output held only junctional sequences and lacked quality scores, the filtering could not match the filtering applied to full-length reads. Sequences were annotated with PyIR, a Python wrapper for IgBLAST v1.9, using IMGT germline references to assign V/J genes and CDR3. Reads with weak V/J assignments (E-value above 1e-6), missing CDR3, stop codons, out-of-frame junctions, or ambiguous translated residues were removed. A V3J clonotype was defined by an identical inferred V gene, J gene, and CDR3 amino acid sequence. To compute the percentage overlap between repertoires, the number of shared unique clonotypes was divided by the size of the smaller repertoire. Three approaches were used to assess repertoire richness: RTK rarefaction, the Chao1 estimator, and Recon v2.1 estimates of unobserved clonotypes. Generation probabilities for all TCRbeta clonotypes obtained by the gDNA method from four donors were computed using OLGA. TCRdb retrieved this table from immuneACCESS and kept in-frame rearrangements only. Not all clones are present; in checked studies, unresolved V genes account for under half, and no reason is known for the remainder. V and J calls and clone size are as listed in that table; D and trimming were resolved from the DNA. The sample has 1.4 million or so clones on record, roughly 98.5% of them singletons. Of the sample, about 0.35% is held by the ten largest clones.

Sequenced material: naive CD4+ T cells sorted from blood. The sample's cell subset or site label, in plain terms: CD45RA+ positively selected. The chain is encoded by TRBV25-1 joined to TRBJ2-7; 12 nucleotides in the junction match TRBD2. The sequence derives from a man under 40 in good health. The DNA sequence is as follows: TGTGCCAGCAGTGAATCGGGGCTAGCGGGAGGGCCCTACGAGCAGTACTTC. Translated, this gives CASSESGLAGGPYEQYF.